The rows below give T cell receptor beta chains drawn from one sample of a study of regulatory T cells in long-lasting Graves disease. In TCRdb, the multiplex PCR reads were re-called with MiXCR into one record per CDR3 protein. The repertoire includes hundreds of thousands of distinct CDR3 sequences, approximately 20% of them detected once, and less than 45% sits in the top ten. Sequences were derived from peripheral blood mononuclear cells (PBMCs), sampled at new diagnosis, from a patient treated with antithyroid drugs. The source is a female donor with Graves disease. The CDR3 runs from the conserved cysteine through the conserved F or W. D genes are given only for firm matches. Size is stated for part of the rows, as once, few or many counts, or as a class when the clone is expanded.

D	V	J	size	DNA	CDR3
.	TRBV19	TRBJ2-5	many	TGTGCCAGTACGGTCCACCTGGGGGAAGAGACCCAGTACTTC	CASTVHLGEETQYF
.	TRBV10-3	TRBJ1-6	many	TGTGCCATCAGTGAGGAGACAGGAGGTTATTCACCCCTCCACTTT	CAISEETGGYSPLHF
TRBD2	TRBV12-5	TRBJ2-1	.	TGTGCTACCCTAAGTCCCGGGACTAGCGGGAGGGCATACAATGAGCAGTTCTTC	CATLSPGTSGRAYNEQFF
TRBD1	TRBV29-1	TRBJ2-3	many	TGCAGCGTTGAAAAAAGGGGGCGAAATACGCAGTATTTT	CSVEKRGRNTQYF
.	TRBV5-1	TRBJ2-1	many	TGCGCCAGCAGGAGTGGGCTTCGGGGGAGAGGGGAGGACAATGAGCAGTTCTTC	CASRSGLRGRGEDNEQFF
.	TRBV15	TRBJ1-2	.	TGTGCCACCAGCAGAGATAGAGGGAACTATGGCTACACCTTC	CATSRDRGNYGYTF
TRBD1	TRBV28	TRBJ2-3	many	TGTGCCAGCAGTTCTCCGGGACAGGGCACAGATACGCAGTATTTT	CASSSPGQGTDTQYF
.	TRBV12-3/TRBV12-4	TRBJ1-2	many	TGTGCCAGCAGTTTAGTATCAGGGGATGGCTACACCTTC	CASSLVSGDGYTF
.	TRBV24-1	TRBJ2-1	many	TGTGCCACCAGTGAACCCCGAGACCTGACGGGTGAGCAGTTCTTC	CATSEPRDLTGEQFF
.	TRBV12-3/TRBV12-4	TRBJ1-5	many	TGTGCCAGCAACGGGGGCATATATCAGCCCCAGCATTTT	CASNGGIYQPQHF
TRBD2	TRBV4-1	TRBJ2-3	.	TGCGCCAGCAGCCCTATACTAGCGGCCAACACAGATACGCAGTATTTT	CASSPILAANTDTQYF
TRBD2	TRBV5-1	TRBJ2-7	few	TGCGCCAGCAGCATGACTAGCGGGCCGTCCTACGAGCAGTACTTC	CASSMTSGPSYEQYF
.	TRBV15	TRBJ2-5	few	TGTGCCACCAGCAGAGATTCCGGAGGGGAAGAGACCCAGTACTTC	CATSRDSGGEETQYF
.	TRBV12-3/TRBV12-4	TRBJ2-2	few	TGTGCCAGCAGTCCCATGGGGGACACCGGGGAGCTGTTTTTT	CASSPMGDTGELFF
.	TRBV10-2	TRBJ2-7	few	TGCGCCAGCAGGCCGGGACTCAGCTACGAGCAGTACTTC	CASRPGLSYEQYF
.	TRBV6-2/TRBV6-3	TRBJ2-5	.	TGTGCCAGCAGCTCAGCCTTCGAAGAGACCCAGTACTTC	CASSSAFEETQYF
.	TRBV30	TRBJ2-1	many	TGTGCCTGGAATGGGGGCTATGAGCAGTTCTTC	CAWNGGYEQFF
TRBD2	TRBV20-1	TRBJ2-5	.	TGCAGTGCCCCTGAGGGCGGGAGCCAAGAGACCCAGTACTTC	CSAPEGGSQETQYF
.	TRBV6-5	TRBJ1-2	many	TGTGCCAGCAGTTACTCAGGGGCCTACACCTTC	CASSYSGAYTF
.	TRBV7-2	TRBJ1-4	.	TGTGCCAGCAGCCTTCCGGACAGAAATAATGAAAAACTGTTTTTT	CASSLPDRNNEKLFF
.	TRBV7-8	TRBJ1-1	once	TGTGCCAGCAGCTTAAGGGGGGAGGCCGAAGCTTTCTTT	CASSLRGEAEAFF
TRBD2	TRBV6-1	TRBJ2-7	.	TGTGCCAGCAGTGTGACTAGCGGGAGTGACGAGCAGTACTTC	CASSVTSGSDEQYF
TRBD1	TRBV19	TRBJ1-1	many	TGTGCCAGTTTGACAGGGGCGGTGAACACTGAAGCTTTCTTT	CASLTGAVNTEAFF
.	TRBV2	TRBJ1-5	.	TGTGCCAGCAGCCAAGGAGGGTTCGGCAATCAGCCCCAGCATTTT	CASSQGGFGNQPQHF
.	TRBV29-1	TRBJ2-1	many	TGCAGCGGATCCCGGGACTACAATGAGCAGTTCTTC	CSGSRDYNEQFF
.	TRBV11-1	TRBJ2-5	.	TGTGCCAGCGGCCGGACGGAGGCAGAGACCCAGTACTTC	CASGRTEAETQYF
TRBD2	TRBV28	TRBJ2-4	many	TGTGCCAGCAGTTTCATCGAACTAGCGGGACATGCCAAAAACATTCAGTACTTC	CASSFIELAGHAKNIQYF
TRBD2	TRBV10-2	TRBJ2-5	many	TGCGCCAGCATCAGGACTAGCGGGAGGAGGGGAGAGACCCAGTACTTC	CASIRTSGRRGETQYF
.	TRBV2	TRBJ2-5	many	TGTGCCAGCACCGGACCCTACAGTATTGGGCAAGAGACCCAGTACTTC	CASTGPYSIGQETQYF
TRBD2	TRBV20-1	TRBJ2-1	many	TGCAGTGCTAGACCCACTAGCGGGAGCTACAATGAGCAGTTCTTC	CSARPTSGSYNEQFF
TRBD2	TRBV3-1	TRBJ2-3	many	TGTGCCAGCAGCCAAGACCCAGCGGGAGTTTCAGATACGCAGTATTTT	CASSQDPAGVSDTQYF
.	TRBV27	TRBJ1-5	many	TGTGCCAGCAGTGCGATAGCAGGTCAGCCCCAGCATTTT	CASSAIAGQPQHF